Described below is a single T cell receptor (beta chain) sequence and its context. The antigen remains undetermined. The source of the sample is a study of T cell responses to AZD1222 COVID-19 vaccine. About the study: Recipients boosted at about 4 weeks or about 12 weeks are pooled.

Using immunoSEQ multiplex PCR, the repertoire was profiled, and TCRdb retains in-frame clones only, with some absent. The table has 130,000 to 150,000 clones, approximately 89% seen once. Study findings and constraints: Dominant at 160-218 and 743-854, vaccine-associated CD4 TCRs also spanned spike. Spike-specific TCRs gained breadth and depth after people received two AZD1222 doses.

In germline, CDR1 is SEHNR, CDR2 FQNEAQ (reference sequence). Trimming removed 4 bases from V and 9 bases from J; junction bases left unmatched: 25. This CDR3 spans 19 amino acids. The source is an adult in good health. The source material was peripheral blood, sampled on day 0 of AZD1222 vaccination. V gene TRBV7-9 combines with J gene TRBJ1-1; 8 nucleotides agree with TRBD1. The CDR3 reads CASSSPTGQGSKGVEKAFF. The CDR3 DNA is TGTGCCAGCAGCTCCCCCACAGGACAGGGTAGCAAGGGTGTGGAAAAAGCTTTCTTT.